The 19 T cell receptor beta chains below were found in one sample sequenced in a study of cytomegalovirus exposure and HLA in healthy donors. The PCR employed 60 Vbeta primers together with 13 Jbeta primers. Clones were sequenced by immunoSEQ multiplex PCR, and TCRdb holds only the in-frame ones, with some missing. The sample yields 99,000 or so clones, under 80% seen once. Sequenced sample: PBMCs. These receptors were obtained from a woman aged 40 to 50 in good health and CMV-seropositive.

The genes are TRBV7-2 and TRBJ1-5; D gene uncertain. V shed 2 bases and J shed 6 bases, with 8 bases lying between them. Germline CDR1 and CDR2: SGHTA and FQGNSA. The CDR3 consists of 13 residues. The CDR3 loop reads CASSLTAVQPQHF. The DNA of the CDR3 is TGTGCCAGCAGCTTAACCGCAGTTCAGCCCCAGCATTTT.

The chain couples TRBV9 to TRBJ1-1; no definite D call. In germline, CDR1 is SGDLS, CDR2 YYNGEE. This CDR3 is 15 amino acids long. V was clipped by 3 bases and J by 1 base, with 13 bases between them. The CDR3 protein is CASSADGGGNTEAFF. The CDR3 DNA reads TGTGCCAGCAGCGCTGACGGTGGAGGGAACACTGAAGCTTTCTTT.

In this sample, this clone turned up a few times. The chain combines TRBV21-1 with TRBJ1-2. TRBV21-1 is a recognized pseudogene. The CDR3 is made up of 16 amino acids. CDR3 protein: CASSTHRGGIYYGYTF. The CDR3 nucleotides read TGTGCCAGCAGCACCCACCGGGGGGGAATCTACTATGGCTACACCTTC.

V usage is TRBV21-1 and J usage is TRBJ2-1; the table calls TRBD1, which could not be checked here. TRBV21-1 is tagged as a pseudogene. This CDR3 comprises 13 residues. The CDR3 region has the DNA TGTGCCAACCTACACAGCTCCTACAATGAGCAGTTCTTC. Protein sequence: CANLHSSYNEQFF.

The chain recombines TRBV5-3 with TRBJ2-3; 9 nucleotides align to TRBD2. TRBV5-3 is identified as an open reading frame with a role that is uncertain. After removal of 4 bases from V and 5 bases from J, the junction contained 11 bases not matched to a gene. CDR3 length equals 16 residues. CDR3 coding DNA: TGTGCCAGAAGCCACTGGCGGGGGGGCCGTGGAGATACGCAGTATTTT. Translating gives CARSHWRGGRGDTQYF.

The V and J genes are TRBV5-1 and TRBJ1-1; possibly TRBD1 for D (5 bases). The germline V gene has CDR1 SGHRS and CDR2 YFSETQ. Trimming pared 2 bases from V and 4 bases from J, leaving 15 bases between. This CDR3 contains 15 residues. The CDR3: CASSFEGSGGTEAFF. CDR3 DNA: TGCGCCAGCAGCTTCGAGGGTTCCGGGGGCACTGAAGCTTTCTTT.

With regard to this clone: One junction end does not reproduce the germline sequence, and a read error may be involved. CDR3 loop: CASSLGTSLEIQYF. The CDR3, as DNA: TGTGCCAGCAGCTTGGGGACTAGCTTAGAGATCCAGTACTTC. This rearrangement joins TRBV5-4 to TRBJ2-5; 8 bases are shared with TRBD2. The CDR3 sequence is 14 residues long. Germline V gives CDR1 SGHNT, CDR2 YYREEE (reference sequence).

The V call is TRBV4-2, the J call TRBJ1-5; D unresolved. The CDR3 extends over 14 amino acids. From germline, CDR1 is LGHNA and CDR2 YNFKEQ. Trimming stripped 0 bases from V and 6 bases from J, with 9 bases between. The CDR3 DNA reads as TGTGCCAGCAGCCAAGACCCGGGAGGTCAGCCCCAGCATTTT. Translated, it gives CASSQDPGGQPQHF.

The chain recombines TRBV5-4 with TRBJ1-1; D perhaps matches TRBD1 (5 bases). V was clipped by 4 bases and J by 4 bases, with 17 bases between them. CDR1 SGHNT and CDR2 YYREEE come from the germline V gene (reference sequence). This CDR3 has 15 amino acids. For the CDR3, the DNA is TGTGCCAGCAGCCTGGACTCGTCAGGGCCCACTGAAGCTTTCTTT. It codes for CASSLDSSGPTEAFF. The variable domain in full, with the rest retrieved from reference TRBV5-4 and TRBJ1-1, is ETGVTQSPTHLIKTRGQQVTLRCSSQSGHNTVSWYQQALGQGPQFIFQYYREEENGRGNFPPRFSGLQFPNYSSELNVNALELDDSALYLCASSLDSSGPTEAFFGQGTRLTVV.

The genes are TRBV5-5 and TRBJ2-5, with 7 nucleotides matching TRBD2. The J call may be mistaken, given a closer DNA end match to TRBJ2-7. Germline V gene lookup returns CDR1 SGHKS and CDR2 YYEKEE (reference sequence). CDR3 length: 15 amino acids. The CDR3 nucleotides are TGTGCCAGCAGCGGAATACGGGGGGACTCCTACGAGCAGTACTTC. Translating it yields CASSGIRGDSYEQYF.

V and J are TRBV4-2 and TRBJ1-3; D is unresolved. The CDR3 totals 16 residues. Germline loops: CDR1 LGHNA, CDR2 YNFKEQ. V shed 0 bases and J shed 0 bases, with 9 bases lying between them. For the CDR3, the DNA is TGTGCCAGCAGCCAAGAAGTCCTAGGCTCTGGAAACACCATATATTTT. This gives the protein CASSQEVLGSGNTIYF.

The gene calls are TRBV25-1 and TRBJ2-3; 9 positions match TRBD1. Germline CDR1 reads MGHDK; CDR2 reads SYGVNS. The CDR3 is 16 amino acids. V dropped 3 bases and J dropped 4; count of bases not matched to a gene: 8. The CDR3 region has the DNA TGTGCCAGCAGTGACTCCGGACAGGGGATCGCAGATACGCAGTATTTT. It translates to CASSDSGQGIADTQYF.

The sample holds one count of this clone. This chain uses TRBV6-5 with TRBJ1-1, with unresolved D. There are 10 residues in the CDR3. V was trimmed by 11 bases and J by 6 bases, leaving 10 bases between them. The V gene's germline CDR1 is MNHEY and CDR2 SVGAGI. The CDR3 reads CACSKPEAFF. The CDR3 DNA follows: TGTGCCTGCTCCAAGCCTGAAGCTTTCTTT.

This chain uses TRBV28 with TRBJ2-7; D might be TRBD2 (5 bases). V was pared by 8 bases and J by 7 bases, with 15 bases between. The CDR3 spans 12 residues. Looked up from germline, CDR1 is MDHEN and CDR2 is SYDVKM. The CDR3 sequence: CASDRSGGEQYF. The CDR3 DNA reads TGTGCCAGCGATAGGTCAGGAGGAGAGCAGTACTTC.

This chain joins TRBV7-3 and TRBJ2-3, with TRBD2 matching 7 bases. Germline V gene sequence: CDR1 SGHTA, CDR2 FQGTGA. The V segment lost 2 bases and the J segment 2 bases; nucleotides outside the gene matches: 7. The CDR3 is 16 amino acids. CDR3 region: CASSLFGGGITDTQYF. Written as DNA, the CDR3 is TGTGCCAGCAGCTTATTTGGGGGGGGAATCACAGATACGCAGTATTTT.

A single count supports this clone. The chain links TRBV4-3 to TRBJ2-5; D unresolved. Germline CDR1 reads LGHNA; CDR2 reads YSLEER. V lost 1 base, J lost 4 bases, and 22 bases lay in between. This CDR3 comprises 18 residues. Here the CDR3 reads CASSQVSGEPVRIETQYF. CDR3 in DNA: TGCGCCAGCAGCCAAGTTTCAGGCGAGCCAGTTAGGATAGAGACCCAGTACTTC.

The genes are TRBV10-3 and TRBJ2-7, with 12 bases that match TRBD2. This CDR3 is 16 amino acids long. Trimming removed 0 bases from V and 3 bases from J; junction bases left unmatched: 3. Per the germline V gene, CDR1 is ENHRY and CDR2 is SYGVKD. CDR3 DNA sequence: TGTGCCATCAGTGAGTCGTGGACTAGCGGGAACTACGAGCAGTACTTC. Translation gives CAISESWTSGNYEQYF.

V gene TRBV28 combines with J gene TRBJ1-3; D remains unclear. This CDR3 has 16 amino acids. The germline gives CDR1 MDHEN, CDR2 SYDVKM. The ends were cut back, 3 bases at V and 3 bases at J, with 15 bases in the middle. Here the CDR3 reads CASSFVDREGGNTIYF. CDR3 sequence (DNA): TGTGCCAGCAGTTTCGTCGACCGGGAGGGTGGAAACACCATATATTTT.

V gene TRBV6-4 combines with J gene TRBJ1-1, with no clear D. Looked up from germline, CDR1 is MRHNA and CDR2 is SNTAGT. This CDR3 has 14 residues. Trimming pared 2 bases from V and 0 bases from J, leaving 7 bases between. This chain's CDR3 is CASSDTAMNTEAFF. The CDR3 DNA follows: TGTGCCAGCAGTGACACTGCCATGAACACTGAAGCTTTCTTT.